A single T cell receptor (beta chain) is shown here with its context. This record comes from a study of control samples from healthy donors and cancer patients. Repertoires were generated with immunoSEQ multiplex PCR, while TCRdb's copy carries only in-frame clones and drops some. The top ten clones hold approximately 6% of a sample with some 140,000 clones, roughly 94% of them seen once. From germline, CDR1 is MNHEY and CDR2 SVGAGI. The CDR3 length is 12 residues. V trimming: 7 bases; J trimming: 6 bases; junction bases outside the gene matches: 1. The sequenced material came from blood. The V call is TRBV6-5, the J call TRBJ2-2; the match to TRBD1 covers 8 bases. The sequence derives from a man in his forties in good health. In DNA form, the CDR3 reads TGTGCCAGCACCAGGGGGCCCGGGGAGCTGTTTTTT. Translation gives CASTRGPGELFF.